The next 28 T cell receptor beta chains were all read from a single sample in a study of patients and donors after allogeneic stem cell transplantation. Each CDR3 protein is one row after TCRdb ran MiXCR on the RT-PCR reads. The sample holds about 230,000 distinct CDR3 sequences; approximately 14% are singletons and the top ten take around 10%. Sequencing was done on a sample of blood, either unsorted or a sorted T cell fraction (not recorded which). These receptors were taken from a human donor who was either an allogeneic HSCT recipient or a stem cell or donor lymphocyte infusion donor (not recorded which). It is not recorded whose cells these are; they may come from a transplant donor.

J is TRBJ2-1 and V is TRBV4-1; D unclear. Trimming took off 0 bases at V and 4 bases at J, with 16 bases between the two ends. The germline V gene encodes CDR1 MGHRA and CDR2 YSYEKL. The length of the CDR3 is 17 residues. DNA for the CDR3: TGCGCCAGCAGCCAAGAGGTTGAACTACCCCCTTACAATGAGCAGTTCTTC. Protein product: CASSQEVELPPYNEQFF.

This rearrangement joins TRBV1 to TRBJ1-5. TRBV1 has pseudogene status. This CDR3 has 17 residues. The CDR3 DNA follows: TGCACCAGCCGGTTAAACCGGGATTACTATAGCAATCAGCCCCAGCATTTT. Protein product: CTSRLNRDYYSNQPQHF.

The genes are TRBV6-1 and TRBJ2-7; 14 nucleotides agree with TRBD2. The J segment lost 3 bases and the V segment lost 7 bases, leaving 8 bases of the junction unmatched. Germline lookup yields CDR1 MNHNS and CDR2 SASEGT. The CDR3 is 16 residues long. In nucleotides, the CDR3 is TGTGCCAGCATGAAGACTAGCGGGGGGGCTTTCTACGAGCAGTACTTC. It translates to CASMKTSGGAFYEQYF.

This clonotype occurred a few times. This sequence joins TRBV7-2 and TRBJ2-3, with 7 bases matching TRBD2. The CDR3 has 15 residues. Germline CDR1 SGHTA, CDR2 FQGNSA. V gave up 8 bases and J gave up 6 bases; unmatched junction bases: 14. The CDR3 loop reads CASLREGRAVDTQYF. The DNA for the CDR3 is TGTGCCAGCCTTAGGGAGGGCAGGGCGGTCGATACGCAGTATTTT.

This clonotype was observed at least ten times. The chain couples TRBV9 to TRBJ2-1; D unresolved. Trimming pared 1 base from V and 10 bases from J, leaving 9 bases between. CDR3 size: 12 residues. Germline CDR1 is SGDLS and CDR2 is YYNGEE. The CDR3 region has the DNA TGTGCCAGCAGCGTACGGTTCGGCGAGCAGTTCTTC. It yields the protein CASSVRFGEQFF.

V is TRBV19 and J is TRBJ1-3; D unresolved. Germline loops: CDR1 LNHDA, CDR2 SQIVND (reference sequence). Trimming removed 6 bases at V and 0 bases at J, with 9 bases between. The length of the CDR3 is 14 residues. The CDR3 nucleotides are TGTGCCAGTAGACAAGATCGCTCTGGAAACACCATATATTTT. Its protein is CASRQDRSGNTIYF.

The chain has TRBV24-1 and TRBJ1-1; D call uncertain. Germline V gives CDR1 KGHDR, CDR2 SFDVKD. The CDR3 is 13 amino acids. Trimming stripped 5 bases from V and 2 bases from J, with 8 bases between. DNA for the CDR3: TGTGCCACCAGTGTTTCGACAAACACTGAAGCTTTCTTT. It specifies CATSVSTNTEAFF.

This clonotype was seen ten or more times. The gene calls are TRBV6-5 and TRBJ1-1; D is possibly TRBD1 (5 bases). CDR3 length: 12 residues. Germline V gene data show CDR1 as MNHEY and CDR2 as SVGAGI. V dropped 5 bases and J dropped 10 bases, with 14 bases sitting between them. The CDR3 spells CASSIAGTGAFF. CDR3 nucleotides: TGTGCCAGCAGTATAGCCGGGACGGGAGCTTTCTTT.

This clonotype showed up many times. The chain has TRBV12-3 or TRBV12-4 and TRBJ2-3; the D is unclear. The CDR3 runs 15 residues. Trimming took 6 bases from V and 1 from J, leaving 14 bases between them. The DNA of the CDR3 is TGTGCCAGCAGCCGCTCTCGGACCCGCACAGATACGCAGTATTTT. This encodes CASSRSRTRTDTQYF.

The chain employs TRBV18 and TRBJ1-1; D is perhaps TRBD1 (6 bases). The CDR3 is made up of 14 amino acids. CDR1 is KGHSH and CDR2 is LQKENI in the germline V gene. The V gene lost 1 base and the J gene lost 1 base, with 7 bases spanning the gap. The CDR3, as DNA: TGTGCCAGCTCACCACGGACAGAGAACACTGAAGCTTTCTTT. Amino acid sequence: CASSPRTENTEAFF.

This clonotype was seen many times. V and J are TRBV2 and TRBJ2-5, with D possibly matching TRBD2 (6 bases). The CDR3 contains 11 residues. V lost 3 bases, J lost 7 bases, and 6 bases lay in between. CDR1 and CDR2 (germline): SNHLY, FYNNEI. This CDR3 is CASSEGGTQYF. CDR3 bases: TGTGCCAGCAGTGAGGGAGGGACCCAGTACTTC.

This clonotype was picked up many times. This sequence joins TRBV12-3 or TRBV12-4 and TRBJ1-6; possibly TRBD1 for D (5 bases). CDR3 length equals 15 residues. V lost 6 bases and J 9 bases, leaving 18 bases between the germline ends. The CDR3 region is CASSQDNRSGSPLHF. The CDR3 DNA reads TGTGCCAGCAGCCAGGACAACAGGAGTGGTTCACCCCTCCACTTT.

This clonotype was observed at least ten times. This chain uses TRBV5-1 with TRBJ2-3; no firm D call. The CDR3 contains 16 residues. Trimming pared 2 bases from V and 5 bases from J, leaving 18 bases between. Germline-derived CDR1 and CDR2 are SGHRS and YFSETQ. CDR3 residues: CASSLVKYGFEDTQYF. The CDR3 DNA sequence: TGCGCCAGCAGCTTAGTCAAGTACGGTTTTGAAGATACGCAGTATTTT.

The chain carries TRBV7-9 and TRBJ1-3; the D is unclear. V was shortened by 6 bases and J by 0 bases, with 15 bases between the two germline ends. The CDR3 spans 16 residues. Germline V lookup: CDR1 SEHNR, CDR2 FQNEAQ (reference sequence). Here the CDR3 reads CASSYTAGFSGNTIYF. DNA of the CDR3: TGTGCCAGCAGTTACACCGCCGGGTTCTCTGGAAACACCATATATTTT.

This clonotype has just a few counts. The rearrangement links TRBV7-9 to TRBJ1-4; the D is unclear. The length of the CDR3 is 16 residues. From germline, CDR1 is SEHNR and CDR2 FQNEAQ (reference sequence). V was clipped by 5 bases and J by 7 bases, with 20 bases between them. Here the CDR3 DNA reads TGTGCCAGCAGCCCATACACCGACCCCTTGGGTGAAAAACTGTTTTTT. Its protein is CASSPYTDPLGEKLFF.

The rearrangement joins TRBV5-1 to TRBJ2-2; 11 positions agree with TRBD2. The ends lost 4 bases at V and 4 bases at J; junction bases unmatched: 6. The CDR3 is 16 residues long. Per germline, CDR1 SGHRS and CDR2 YFSETQ. This CDR3 reads CASSHQLAGVTGELFF. The CDR3 region has the DNA TGCGCCAGCAGCCACCAACTAGCGGGAGTCACCGGGGAGCTGTTTTTT.

V usage is TRBV20-1 and J usage is TRBJ2-3, with 9 bases identical to TRBD2. This CDR3 is built from 15 residues. The J segment lost 1 base and the V segment lost 5 bases, leaving 7 bases of the junction unmatched. Germline V CDR1 and CDR2: DFQATT, SNEGSKA (reference sequence). The CDR3 nucleotides read TGCAGTGCTTTCCCGACTAGCGGAGGCACAGATACGCAGTATTTT. It is translated as CSAFPTSGGTDTQYF.

There are a few counts of this clonotype. The chain has TRBV4-1 and TRBJ2-7; D is ambiguous. CDR1 MGHRA and CDR2 YSYEKL come from the germline V gene. The CDR3 contains 13 residues. V was trimmed by 8 bases and J by 0 bases, leaving 11 bases between them. The CDR3 loop is CASQGYSSYEQYF. DNA for the CDR3: TGCGCCAGCCAAGGGTACTCCTCCTACGAGCAGTACTTC.

The chain has TRBV5-1 and TRBJ1-6; D call uncertain. Germline V lookup: CDR1 SGHRS, CDR2 YFSETQ. The V end was cut by 2 bases, the J end by 5 bases, with 8 bases between. This CDR3 comprises 14 residues. Here the CDR3 DNA reads TGCGCCAGCAGCTTCGGAGGTAATAATTCACCCCTCCACTTT. This codes for CASSFGGNNSPLHF.

This chain links TRBV14 with TRBJ2-3; no firm D call. Germline V gene sequence: CDR1 SGHDN, CDR2 FVKESK. This CDR3 comprises 15 residues. V was shortened by 1 base and J by 1 base, with 9 bases between the two germline ends. CDR3 loop: CASSQGILRTDTQYF. CDR3 in DNA: TGTGCCAGCAGCCAAGGGATCTTGCGCACAGATACGCAGTATTTT.

This clonotype was seen many times. V is TRBV6-1 and J is TRBJ2-7, with 12 bases matching TRBD2. The ends lost 3 bases at V and 9 bases at J; junction bases unmatched: 12. This CDR3 is 16 amino acids long. The germline V gene has CDR1 MNHNS and CDR2 SASEGT. CDR3 bases: TGTGCCAGCAGTGATATTGGACTAGCGGGGTCCTTGGGGCAGTACTTC. This codes for CASSDIGLAGSLGQYF.

This clonotype showed up just a few times. The CDR3 sequence: CASSDTVGIMAQHF. The CDR3 bases are TGTGCCAGCAGTGACACAGTCGGGATCATGGCCCAGCATTTT. V and J are TRBV28 and TRBJ1-5; D is unresolved. There are 14 residues in the CDR3. V was pared by 5 bases and J by 11 bases, with 19 bases between. CDR1 is MDHEN, CDR2 SYDVKM, per germline.

This clonotype was observed at least ten times. This chain joins TRBV20-1 and TRBJ2-5; 14 bases match TRBD2. Germline V lookup: CDR1 DFQATT, CDR2 SNEGSKA (reference sequence). Losses at the gene ends were 1 base for V and 5 bases for J; bases not matched to a gene: 6. The CDR3 runs 16 residues. CDR3 DNA sequence: TGCAGTGCTAGAGGACTAGCGGGAGGGCCATCGGAGACCCAGTACTTC. Translated, it gives CSARGLAGGPSETQYF.

In its sample, this clonotype was seen many times. The chain links TRBV7-2 to TRBJ1-1; no clear D gene. The ends were cut back, 1 base at V and 0 bases at J, with 9 bases in the middle. The CDR3 is made up of 15 amino acids. CDR1 and CDR2 from the germline V gene are SGHTA and FQGNSA. The CDR3 DNA reads as TGTGCCAGCAGCTTAGGTGGCCCCATGAACACTGAAGCTTTCTTT. It codes for CASSLGGPMNTEAFF.

This clonotype turned up a few times. The CDR3 coding sequence is TGCGCCAGCAGCTTGGTGTCGGGCCCTGGGGCCAACGTCCTGACTTTC. Its translation is CASSLVSGPGANVLTF. V is TRBV5-1 and J is TRBJ2-6; D gene unclear. Germline V CDR1 and CDR2: SGHRS, YFSETQ. The ends were cut back, 0 bases at V and 2 bases at J, with 9 bases in the middle. The CDR3 sequence is 16 residues long.

In its sample, this clonotype was seen many times. This rearrangement joins TRBV20-1 to TRBJ1-1; D gene uncertain. The CDR3 loop spans 13 amino acids. Between the trimmed V and J ends, which lost 6 bases and 4 bases, there was a span of 15 bases. Germline lookup yields CDR1 DFQATT and CDR2 SNEGSKA (reference sequence). CDR3 residues: CSASGREGTEAFF. The DNA for the CDR3 is TGCAGTGCCAGCGGCCGAGAGGGCACTGAAGCTTTCTTT.

There are many counts of this clonotype. The chain is built from TRBV5-1 and TRBJ1-2; D is uncertain. V lost 0 bases and J 8 bases, leaving 11 bases between the germline ends. The germline V gene has CDR1 SGHRS and CDR2 YFSETQ. CDR3 length: 13 amino acids. Here the CDR3 DNA reads TGCGCCAGCAGCTTGGAAGGGCTTCGGGGCTACACCTTC. This codes for CASSLEGLRGYTF.

A few counts support this clonotype. The chain has TRBV11-1 and TRBJ2-1; a weak D match, TRBD1 (6 bases). In germline, CDR1 is SGHAT, CDR2 FQDESV (reference sequence). The CDR3 covers 14 residues. With 4 bases removed from V and 14 bases from J, the gap between germline ends came to 21 bases. CDR3 bases: TGTGCCAGCAGCTCCCAGGGGAGCGGCCCAAAGGAGTTCTTC. Residues: CASSSQGSGPKEFF.